Listed here is a single T cell receptor beta chain. With 6 bases removed from V and 5 bases from J, the gap between germline ends came to 25 bases. Germline CDR1 reads LNHDA; CDR2 reads SQIVND (reference sequence). The CDR3 runs 17 residues. This sample was taken from a study of cytomegalovirus exposure and HLA in healthy donors. Vbeta (60) and Jbeta (13) primers were used in the PCR. Only in-frame clones appear in the TCRdb table, and some are missing; sequencing was by immunoSEQ multiplex PCR. Counted here are roughly 180,000 clones, 77% occurring once; the ten biggest clones make up roughly 3.5%. This chain connects TRBV19 to TRBJ1-1; a possible D gene is TRBD1 (5 bases). This receptor was identified in an older woman in good health and CMV-seropositive. The source material was PBMCs. The CDR3 sequence: CASSLLRGGGGGTEAFF. CDR3 bases: TGTGCCAGTAGCCTCCTACGGGGAGGCGGTGGGGGGACTGAAGCTTTCTTT.